Shown below are 2 T cell receptor beta chains from a single sample sequenced in a study of blood T cells in healthy people across ages. Then a second PCR, running roughly 7 to 11 cycles, was carried out with a sample-barcoded 5' primer and a J-beta primer mix. Each CDR3 protein is one row after TCRdb ran MiXCR on the 5' RACE reads. In the table there are under 950,000 distinct CDR3 sequences, roughly 20% of which are singletons. The sequencing sample was made of blood. The receptors were gathered from a man in his 70s in good health.

The J gene is TRBJ2-5, the V gene TRBV18; 12 bases line up with TRBD2. The germline gives CDR1 KGHSH, CDR2 LQKENI. The J segment lost 0 bases and the V segment lost 0 bases, leaving 2 bases of the junction unmatched. CDR3 length equals 17 residues. CDR3: CASSPPTSGGNQETQYF. The CDR3 nucleotides read TGTGCCAGCTCACCACCAACTAGCGGGGGGAACCAAGAGACCCAGTACTTC.

This chain uses TRBV27 with TRBJ1-5; tentative D call: TRBD1 (5 bases). The germline V gene encodes CDR1 MNHEY and CDR2 SMNVEV (reference sequence). The CDR3 is 14 amino acids. Trimming took off 6 bases at V and 3 bases at J, with 12 bases between the two ends. The CDR3 loop reads CASRDTGTNQPQHF. The CDR3 DNA reads TGTGCCAGCAGGGATACAGGAACCAATCAGCCCCAGCATTTT.